These 32 T cell receptor beta chains originate from one sample sequenced in a study of cytomegalovirus exposure and HLA in healthy donors. PCR used 60 Vbeta primers and 13 Jbeta primers. The method was immunoSEQ multiplex PCR; TCRdb's version includes in-frame clones alone and lacks a portion of them. The data contain fewer than 200,000 clones, 80% of them singletons. The source material was PBMCs. These TCRs come from a man in his late teens or twenties in good health and CMV-seropositive.

V and J are TRBV19 and TRBJ2-7; D possibly corresponds to TRBD2 (6 bases). Germline CDR1 and CDR2: LNHDA and SQIVND (reference sequence). The V and J ends lost 3 bases and 4 bases respectively, with 16 bases between them. CDR3 length equals 15 residues. The CDR3 here is CASSMVLLADYEQYF. The CDR3 bases are TGTGCCAGTAGTATGGTCCTGTTAGCGGATTACGAGCAGTACTTC.

V and J are TRBV5-6 and TRBJ2-5; D uncertain. The end of the DNA fits TRBJ2-7 better, so the J call may be wrong. CDR3 length: 13 amino acids. Germline V gives CDR1 SGHDT, CDR2 YYEEEE. For the CDR3, the DNA is TGTGCCAGCAGCTTCCTGCACTCCCTCGAGCAGTACTTC. As protein: CASSFLHSLEQYF.

The chain uses TRBV5-4 and TRBJ2-3; 11 bases line up with TRBD2. CDR1 is SGHNT and CDR2 is YYREEE in the germline V gene (reference sequence). The trim removed 7 bases at V and 5 bases at J, leaving 6 bases unmatched. CDR3 length: 14 residues. In DNA, the CDR3 is TGTGCCAGCCAACTAGCGGGAGCTGTAGATACGCAGTATTTT. Protein sequence: CASQLAGAVDTQYF.

The V and J genes are TRBV30 and TRBJ1-5, with no clear D. V lost 2 bases to trimming and J lost 0 bases, with 5 bases between them. The CDR3 consists of 13 residues. Germline CDR1 reads GTSNPN; CDR2 reads SVGIG (reference sequence). The CDR3 here is CAWSRDSNQPQHF. CDR3 coding DNA: TGTGCCTGGAGTAGAGATAGCAATCAGCCCCAGCATTTT.

The chain combines TRBV2 with TRBJ1-6; perhaps TRBD1 as D (6 bases). Trimming removed 6 bases at V and 4 bases at J, with 7 bases between. Germline V CDR1 and CDR2: SNHLY, FYNNEI. CDR3 length equals 13 residues. CDR3: CASRGAYNSPLHF. The CDR3 region has the DNA TGTGCCAGCAGGGGGGCTTATAATTCACCCCTCCACTTT.

The rearrangement links TRBV27 to TRBJ2-1; TRBD2 matches 8 bases. This CDR3 has 14 residues. V shed 5 bases and J 11 bases; nucleotides not matched to a gene: 11. CDR1 and CDR2 from the germline V gene are MNHEY and SMNVEV (reference sequence). CDR3 sequence (DNA): TGTGCCAGCAGTCGACCTCAACTAGCGGACAAGCAGTTCTTC. Amino acids: CASSRPQLADKQFF.

The chain couples TRBV9 to TRBJ2-1; D uncertain. This CDR3 is 11 amino acids long. The germline gives CDR1 SGDLS, CDR2 YYNGEE. V lost 2 bases to trimming and J lost 9 bases, with 6 bases between them. CDR3: CASSVTSEQFF. CDR3 sequence (DNA): TGTGCCAGCAGCGTTACAAGTGAGCAGTTCTTC.

This chain connects TRBV4-1 to TRBJ1-2; D is undetermined. The length of the CDR3 is 13 residues. The V end was cut by 3 bases, the J end by 4 bases, with 9 bases between. In germline, CDR1 is MGHRA, CDR2 YSYEKL. The CDR3 DNA is TGCGCCAGCAGCCACGGGGAAACCTATGGCTACACCTTC. This encodes CASSHGETYGYTF.

This clone turned up a few times. The chain employs TRBV7-2 and TRBJ1-2, with D hard to call. Deletions cut 3 bases from V and 8 bases from J, with 16 bases between. The CDR3 loop spans 14 amino acids. Per germline, CDR1 SGHTA and CDR2 FQGNSA. The CDR3 loop is CASSFPAGGYGYTF. In DNA form, the CDR3 reads TGTGCCAGCAGCTTTCCCGCAGGAGGCTACGGCTACACCTTC. Based on the CDR3 plus reference TRBV7-2 and TRBJ1-2, the full variable domain is GAGVSQSPSNKVTEKGKDVELRCDPISGHTALYWYRQSLGQGLEFLIYFQGNSAPDKSGLPSDRFSAERTGGSVSTLTIQRTQQEDSAVYLCASSFPAGGYGYTFGSGTRLTVV.

V and J are TRBV5-1 and TRBJ1-2; D is possibly TRBD1 (5 bases). The germline CDR1 and CDR2 sequences are SGHRS and YFSETQ. The CDR3 contains 13 residues. Trimming took 4 bases from V and 3 from J, leaving 10 bases between them. DNA for the CDR3: TGCGCCAGCAGCCCCGGGGGGGACTATGGCTACACCTTC. It specifies CASSPGGDYGYTF.

This chain connects TRBV2 to TRBJ2-4; 7 bases align to TRBD1. The germline V gene has CDR1 SNHLY and CDR2 FYNNEI. The V gene end was trimmed by 6 bases and the J gene end by 5 bases; junction bases not matched to a gene: 7. This CDR3 has 14 amino acids. CDR3 loop: CASRVGTDQNIQYF. The CDR3 DNA is TGTGCCAGCAGAGTCGGGACAGACCAAAACATTCAGTACTTC.

V is TRBV30 and J is TRBJ2-1; TRBD2 might be the D (6 bases). CDR1 and CDR2 (germline): GTSNPN, SVGIG (reference sequence). V was pared by 2 bases and J by 0 bases, with 14 bases between. This CDR3 contains 16 residues. This CDR3 is CAWSRRGLRSYNEQFF. The CDR3 coding sequence is TGTGCCTGGAGTAGGCGGGGCCTTCGCTCCTACAATGAGCAGTTCTTC.

The chain has TRBV5-1 and TRBJ2-7, with TRBD1 matching over 7 bases. The V and J ends lost 4 bases and 2 bases, in that order; junction bases with no gene match: 6. Germline V lookup: CDR1 SGHRS, CDR2 YFSETQ. The CDR3 contains 14 residues. The chain's CDR3 is CASSLTGDPYEQYF. The CDR3 nucleotides are TGCGCCAGCAGCCTAACAGGGGACCCCTACGAGCAGTACTTC.

The chain couples TRBV7-9 to TRBJ2-7; TRBD1 matches 10 bases. The trim removed 7 bases at V and 5 bases at J, leaving 5 bases unmatched. This CDR3 is built from 13 residues. Germline assignment: CDR1 SEHNR and CDR2 FQNEAQ (reference sequence). The CDR3 sequence: CASTRQGAHEQYF. The CDR3 nucleotides read TGTGCCAGCACCCGACAGGGGGCCCACGAGCAGTACTTC.

The table lists this clone with a count of one. The chain employs TRBV4-1 and TRBJ2-7; perhaps TRBD1 as D (6 bases). Germline CDR1 reads MGHRA; CDR2 reads YSYEKL. Trimming cost V 5 bases and J 2 bases, with 13 bases left between them. The CDR3 runs 14 residues. The CDR3 spells CASSFGTLTYEQYF. The CDR3 DNA sequence: TGCGCCAGCAGCTTCGGGACACTGACCTACGAGCAGTACTTC.

The rearrangement links TRBV9 to TRBJ2-2; the D gene is possibly TRBD2 (6 bases). In germline, CDR1 is SGDLS, CDR2 YYNGEE. V was clipped by 2 bases and J by 1 base, with 15 bases between them. The CDR3 covers 17 residues. CDR3 nucleotides: TGTGCCAGCAGCGTTTCAGCGGGCCTCGGGAACACCGGGGAGCTGTTTTTT. Translated, it gives CASSVSAGLGNTGELFF. Full variable domain (remainder filled in from reference TRBV9 and TRBJ2-2): DSGVTQTPKHLITATGQRVTLRCSPRSGDLSVYWYQQSLDQGLQFLIQYYNGEERAKGNILERFSAQQFPDLHSELNLSSLELGDSALYFCASSVSAGLGNTGELFFGEGSRLTVL.

In this sample, this clone turned up a few times. V usage is TRBV6-6 and J usage is TRBJ2-1; tentative D call: TRBD2 (6 bases). CDR3 length: 14 amino acids. In germline, CDR1 is MNHNY, CDR2 SVGAGI (reference sequence). With 5 bases removed from V and 6 bases from J, the gap between germline ends came to 14 bases. As DNA, the CDR3 is TGTGCCAGCAGTCAACCGGAGGGTGGCAATGAGCAGTTCTTC. It translates to CASSQPEGGNEQFF.

The chain uses TRBV5-1 and TRBJ1-1; D is possibly TRBD1 (5 bases). Looked up from germline, CDR1 is SGHRS and CDR2 is YFSETQ. V dropped 4 bases and J dropped 1 base, with 11 bases sitting between them. This CDR3 is built from 14 residues. The DNA of the CDR3 is TGCGCCAGCAGCAACGGACAACCGAACACTGAAGCTTTCTTT. Its translation: CASSNGQPNTEAFF.

J is TRBJ2-7 and V is TRBV29-1; D ambiguous. Deletions cut 4 bases from V and 0 bases from J, with 10 bases between. The CDR3 consists of 13 residues. Germline assignment: CDR1 SQVTM and CDR2 ANQGSEA. CDR3 bases: TGCAGCGTTGTTCAGGTAAACTCCTACGAGCAGTACTTC. Its protein product is CSVVQVNSYEQYF.

The genes are TRBV7-2 and TRBJ2-3; TRBD2 matches at 12 bases. The CDR3 is 16 amino acids. V lost 1 base, J lost 8 bases, and 7 bases stayed unmatched. Germline V gene data show CDR1 as SGHTA and CDR2 as FQGNSA. CDR3 sequence (DNA): TGTGCCAGCAGCTTAGGGACTAGCGGGACCTTAGGTACGCAGTATTTT. Protein product: CASSLGTSGTLGTQYF.

J is TRBJ1-6 and V is TRBV6-5; D uncertain. This CDR3 spans 15 amino acids. V gave up 4 bases and J gave up 0 bases, with 7 bases separating them. Germline CDR1 is MNHEY and CDR2 is SVGAGI. The chain's CDR3 is CASSLRSSYNSPLHF. For the CDR3, the DNA is TGTGCCAGCAGTTTGAGGAGCTCCTATAATTCACCCCTCCACTTT.

The chain recombines TRBV7-9 with TRBJ1-1; D is unresolved. V was clipped by 3 bases and J by 4 bases, with 9 bases between them. CDR3 length: 13 residues. CDR1 is SEHNR, CDR2 FQNEAQ, per germline (reference sequence). In DNA form, the CDR3 reads TGTGCCAGCAGCTTGGGCCAGAGCACTGAAGCTTTCTTT. It codes for CASSLGQSTEAFF.

This rearrangement joins TRBV5-1 to TRBJ2-1; a weak D match, TRBD2 (5 bases). The CDR3 is made up of 17 amino acids. Trimming shortened V by 4 bases and J by 5 bases, and 22 bases separated the two germline ends. Germline V lookup: CDR1 SGHRS, CDR2 YFSETQ. CDR3 sequence: CASSHPNSGLRDNEQFF. In DNA, the CDR3 is TGCGCCAGCAGCCACCCGAACAGCGGCCTGCGGGACAATGAGCAGTTCTTC.

The rearrangement joins TRBV6-1 to TRBJ2-3; 9 bases are a match to TRBD2. CDR1 and CDR2 (germline): MNHNS, SASEGT. The ends lost 10 bases at V and 3 bases at J; junction bases unmatched: 5. The CDR3 sequence is 13 residues long. The CDR3 here is CATEREATDTQYF. The CDR3 DNA sequence: TGTGCCACTGAGCGGGAGGCGACAGATACGCAGTATTTT.

The chain couples TRBV19 to TRBJ1-1; D is ambiguous. The CDR3 consists of 15 residues. CDR1 and CDR2 from the germline V gene are LNHDA and SQIVND (reference sequence). V lost 5 bases and J 2 bases, leaving 15 bases between the germline ends. The DNA of the CDR3 is TGTGCCAGTAGTCAAACCCCGGGGTCTAACACTGAAGCTTTCTTT. This codes for CASSQTPGSNTEAFF.

V gene TRBV27 combines with J gene TRBJ2-7; TRBD1 aligns across 9 bases. The CDR3 sequence is 16 residues long. Germline lookup yields CDR1 MNHEY and CDR2 SMNVEV (reference sequence). V gave up 4 bases and J gave up 0 bases; unmatched junction bases: 7. The CDR3 reads CASSYRGLRNSYEQYF. For the CDR3, the DNA is TGTGCCAGCAGTTACAGGGGGCTGCGTAACTCCTACGAGCAGTACTTC.

V and J are TRBV5-4 and TRBJ1-2; 7 nucleotides align to TRBD1. The V gene's germline CDR1 is SGHNT and CDR2 YYREEE (reference sequence). V was clipped by 4 bases and J by 4 bases; unmatched bases: 7. The CDR3 length is 14 residues. The DNA for the CDR3 is TGTGCCAGCAGCGCGACAGGGAAAAGCTATGGCTACACCTTC. This codes for CASSATGKSYGYTF.

V and J are TRBV5-1 and TRBJ1-6, with a possible D match to TRBD1 (6 bases). CDR1 and CDR2 (germline): SGHRS, YFSETQ. The V and J ends lost 3 bases and 10 bases respectively, with 14 bases between them. The CDR3 runs 14 residues. CDR3 sequence reads: CASSSRGLGSPLHF. The CDR3 region has the DNA TGCGCCAGCAGCTCCAGGGGTCTAGGGTCACCCCTCCACTTT.

The chain has TRBV6-6 and TRBJ1-5; TRBD1 is a possible D gene (5 bases). CDR3 length equals 14 residues. CDR1 is MNHNY, CDR2 SVGAGI, per germline (reference sequence). Trimming shortened V by 0 bases and J by 6 bases, and 9 bases separated the two germline ends. CDR3 residues: CASSYSQVRQPQHF. CDR3 bases: TGTGCCAGCAGTTACTCACAGGTCCGTCAGCCCCAGCATTTT.

The genes are TRBV6-1 and TRBJ1-1; TRBD1 matches at 7 bases. Germline CDR1 and CDR2: MNHNS and SASEGT. V was clipped by 8 bases and J by 0 bases; unmatched bases: 3. This CDR3 has 13 amino acids. The CDR3 is CASGGTVNTEAFF. The CDR3 DNA sequence: TGTGCCAGCGGTGGGACAGTGAACACTGAAGCTTTCTTT.

This clone was detected once. The chain carries TRBV19 and TRBJ1-2, with 9 nucleotides matching TRBD1. The ends lost 8 bases at V and 2 bases at J; junction bases unmatched: 9. Germline V gene lookup returns CDR1 LNHDA and CDR2 SQIVND (reference sequence). The length of the CDR3 is 15 residues. The CDR3 is CASGTGGQRNYGYTF. In DNA, the CDR3 is TGTGCCAGTGGTACAGGGGGCCAGAGAAACTATGGCTACACCTTC.

V usage is TRBV5-4 and J usage is TRBJ1-2; TRBD1 matches 8 bases. Germline V lookup: CDR1 SGHNT, CDR2 YYREEE (reference sequence). The CDR3 contains 15 residues. J gave up 4 bases and V 3 bases, and 8 bases lay outside the gene matches. CDR3 residues: CASSSRTGSGYGYTF. The DNA for the CDR3 is TGTGCCAGCAGCTCCCGGACAGGGTCAGGCTATGGCTACACCTTC.